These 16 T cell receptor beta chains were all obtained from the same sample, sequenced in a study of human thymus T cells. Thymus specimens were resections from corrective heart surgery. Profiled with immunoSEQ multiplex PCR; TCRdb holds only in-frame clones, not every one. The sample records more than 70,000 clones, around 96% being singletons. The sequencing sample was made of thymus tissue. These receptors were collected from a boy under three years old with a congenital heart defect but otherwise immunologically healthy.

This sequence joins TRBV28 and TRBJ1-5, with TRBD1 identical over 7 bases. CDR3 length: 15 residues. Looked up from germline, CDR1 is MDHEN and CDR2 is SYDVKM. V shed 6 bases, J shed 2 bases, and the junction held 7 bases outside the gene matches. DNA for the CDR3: TGTGCCAGCAGCCCCACAGGGGATGGCAATCAGCCCCAGCATTTT. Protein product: CASSPTGDGNQPQHF. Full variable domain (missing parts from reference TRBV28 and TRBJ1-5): DVKVTQSSRYLVKRTGEKVFLECVQDMDHENMFWYRQDPGLGLRLIYFSYDVKMKEKGDIPEGYSVSREKKERFSLILESASTNQTSMYLCASSPTGDGNQPQHFGDGTRLSIL.

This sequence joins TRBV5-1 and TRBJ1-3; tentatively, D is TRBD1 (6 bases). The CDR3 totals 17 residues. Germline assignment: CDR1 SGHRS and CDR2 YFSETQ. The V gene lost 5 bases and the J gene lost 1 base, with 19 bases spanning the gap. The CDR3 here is CASSPRGPQKSGNTIYF. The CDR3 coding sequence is TGCGCCAGCAGTCCACGGGGGCCACAAAAGTCTGGAAACACCATATATTTT.

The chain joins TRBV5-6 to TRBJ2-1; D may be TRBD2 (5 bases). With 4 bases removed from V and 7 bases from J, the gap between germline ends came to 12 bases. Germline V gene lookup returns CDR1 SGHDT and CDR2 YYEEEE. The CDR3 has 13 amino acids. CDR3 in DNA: TGTGCCAGCAGCCCCGAGGGAGAGAATGAGCAGTTCTTC. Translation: CASSPEGENEQFF. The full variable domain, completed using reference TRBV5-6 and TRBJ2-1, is DAGVTQSPTHLIKTRGQQVTLRCSPKSGHDTVSWYQQALGQGPQFIFQYYEEEERQRGNFPDRFSGHQFPNYSSELNVNALLLGDSALYLCASSPEGENEQFFGPGTRLTVL.

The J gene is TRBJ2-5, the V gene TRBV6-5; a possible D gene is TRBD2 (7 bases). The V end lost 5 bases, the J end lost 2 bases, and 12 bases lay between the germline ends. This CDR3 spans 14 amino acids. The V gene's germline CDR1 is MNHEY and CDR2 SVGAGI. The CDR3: CASSVQGGQETQYF. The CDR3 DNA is TGTGCCAGCAGTGTACAGGGAGGGCAAGAGACCCAGTACTTC.

CDR3 amino acids: CASSLEGHPYEQYF. The CDR3 coding sequence is TGCGCCAGCAGCTTGGAGGGACATCCCTACGAGCAGTACTTC. The chain couples TRBV5-1 to TRBJ2-7, with a weak D call TRBD1 (6 bases). The CDR3 extends over 14 amino acids. V gave up 0 bases and J gave up 2 bases, with 9 bases separating them. Germline CDR1 and CDR2: SGHRS and YFSETQ.

CDR3 bases: TGTGCCAGCAGTTTATTACGGAGGGGGGACACTGAAGCTTTCTTT. It codes for CASSLLRRGDTEAFF. V and J are TRBV28 and TRBJ1-1; the D gene is possibly TRBD1 (6 bases). CDR1 MDHEN and CDR2 SYDVKM come from the germline V gene. The CDR3 has 15 amino acids. V dropped 1 base and J dropped 3 bases, with 12 bases sitting between them.

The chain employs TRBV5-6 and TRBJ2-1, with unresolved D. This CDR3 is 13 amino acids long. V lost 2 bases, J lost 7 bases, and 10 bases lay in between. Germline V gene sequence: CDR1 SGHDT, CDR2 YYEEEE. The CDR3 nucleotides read TGTGCCAGCAGCTTTGACCCAGGTAATGAGCAGTTCTTC. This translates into CASSFDPGNEQFF.

The CDR3 region has the DNA TGCAGTGCTACCGTCTGGAGGGAGCAGTTCTTC. It codes for CSATVWREQFF. This chain uses TRBV20-1 with TRBJ2-1; D may be TRBD2 (5 bases). Trimming took 4 bases from V and 10 from J, leaving 11 bases between them. The CDR3 consists of 11 residues. Germline V gene lookup returns CDR1 DFQATT and CDR2 SNEGSKA (reference sequence).

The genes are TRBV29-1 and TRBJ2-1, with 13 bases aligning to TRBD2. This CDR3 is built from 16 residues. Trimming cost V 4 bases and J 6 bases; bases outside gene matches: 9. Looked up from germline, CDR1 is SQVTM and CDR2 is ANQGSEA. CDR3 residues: CSVGCTSGGATNEQFF. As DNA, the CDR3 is TGCAGCGTTGGTTGTACTAGCGGGGGGGCCACCAATGAGCAGTTCTTC.

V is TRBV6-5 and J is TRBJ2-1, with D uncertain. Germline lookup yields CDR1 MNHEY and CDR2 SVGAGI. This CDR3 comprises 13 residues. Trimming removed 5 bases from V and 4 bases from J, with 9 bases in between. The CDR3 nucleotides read TGTGCCAGCAGTCCGCATGCGTACAATGAGCAGTTCTTC. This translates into CASSPHAYNEQFF.

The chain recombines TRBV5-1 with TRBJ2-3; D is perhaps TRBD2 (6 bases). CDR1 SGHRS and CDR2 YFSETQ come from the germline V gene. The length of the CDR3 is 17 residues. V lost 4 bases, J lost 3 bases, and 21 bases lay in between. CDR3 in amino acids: CASSARGRDGYTDTQYF. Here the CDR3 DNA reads TGCGCCAGCAGCGCCCGGGGGAGAGATGGATATACAGATACGCAGTATTTT.

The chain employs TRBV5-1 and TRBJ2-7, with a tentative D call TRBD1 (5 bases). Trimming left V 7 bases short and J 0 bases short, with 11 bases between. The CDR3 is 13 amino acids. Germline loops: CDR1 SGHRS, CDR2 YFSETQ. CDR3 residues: CASGQLSSYEQYF. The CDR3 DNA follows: TGCGCCAGCGGACAACTGAGCTCCTACGAGCAGTACTTC.

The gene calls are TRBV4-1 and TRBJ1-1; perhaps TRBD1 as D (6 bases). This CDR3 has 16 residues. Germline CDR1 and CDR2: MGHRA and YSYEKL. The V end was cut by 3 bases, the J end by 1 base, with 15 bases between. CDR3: CASSQSLGGRNTEAFF. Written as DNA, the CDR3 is TGCGCCAGCAGCCAGAGTCTTGGGGGCAGGAACACTGAAGCTTTCTTT.

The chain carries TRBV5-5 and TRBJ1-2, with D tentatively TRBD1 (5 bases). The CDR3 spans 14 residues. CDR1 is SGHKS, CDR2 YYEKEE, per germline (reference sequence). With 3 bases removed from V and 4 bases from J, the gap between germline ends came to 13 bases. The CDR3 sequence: CASSYARGSYGYTF. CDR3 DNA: TGTGCCAGCAGCTACGCAAGGGGCAGCTATGGCTACACCTTC.

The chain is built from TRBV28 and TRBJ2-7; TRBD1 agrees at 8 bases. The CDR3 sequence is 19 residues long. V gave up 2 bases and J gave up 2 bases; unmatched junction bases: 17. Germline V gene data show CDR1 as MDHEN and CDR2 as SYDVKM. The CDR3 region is CASSLGPTGVRFETYEQYF. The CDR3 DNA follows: TGTGCCAGCAGTTTAGGGCCGACAGGGGTAAGGTTCGAAACCTACGAGCAGTACTTC.

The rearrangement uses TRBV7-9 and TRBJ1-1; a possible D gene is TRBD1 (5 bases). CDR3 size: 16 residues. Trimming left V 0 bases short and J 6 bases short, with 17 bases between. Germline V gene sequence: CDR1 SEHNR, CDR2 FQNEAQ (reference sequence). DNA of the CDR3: TGTGCCAGCAGCTTAGCGCAAGGATATGGGGGTCCTGAAGCTTTCTTT. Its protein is CASSLAQGYGGPEAFF.